One T cell receptor (beta chain) is described in this entry. Its antigen is still unknown. The PCR had 60 Vbeta and 13 Jbeta primers. The assay was immunoSEQ multiplex PCR, and TCRdb's table has in-frame clones only and misses some. The sample includes 100,000 to 150,000 clones, around 78% of them seen just once. The data are from a study of cytomegalovirus exposure and HLA in healthy donors. Study-wide background: Earlier work reported 117 million unique TCR beta sequences from about 170 million T cells. Drawn from HLA-typed donors, approximately 85 million unique TCRs were held in an early data release. Study-level findings and limits: Earlier analysis looked at TCR beta V segments, and most were productive about 87% or about 30% of the time. Among immune exposure information, only CMV serostatus was available.

Germline V gene data show CDR1 as MDHEN and CDR2 as SYDVKM. This CDR3 contains 17 residues. V lost 3 bases, J lost 2 bases, and 13 bases stayed unmatched. Source material: PBMCs. This TCR derives from a woman aged 45-65 years in good health and CMV-seronegative. The J gene is TRBJ2-7, the V gene TRBV28, with TRBD2 matching 7 bases. CDR3 sequence reads: CASSFIGPSGLTYEQYF. In nucleotides, the CDR3 is TGTGCCAGCAGTTTTATCGGGCCTAGCGGATTGACCTACGAGCAGTACTTC.